One and the same sample provided the 21 T cell receptor beta chains below, sequenced in a study of T-cell memory formation after mild COVID-19. TCRdb called the 5' RACE reads again in MiXCR, with one record for every CDR3 protein. The table has 400,000 or so distinct CDR3 sequences, 20% seen once; the top ten hold around 8%. Sequenced input: PBMCs or a T cell subset sorted from them (not recorded which). Source of these receptors: an adult woman who had mild COVID-19 (a few samples of this study predate the infection). Cell type and time point are not known.

This clonotype was counted ten times or more. The V call is TRBV9, the J call TRBJ1-1, with TRBD1 matching over 7 bases. Germline V lookup: CDR1 SGDLS, CDR2 YYNGEE. The V and J ends lost 4 bases and 7 bases, in that order; junction bases with no gene match: 7. There are 13 residues in the CDR3. The CDR3 nucleotides are TGTGCCAGCAGCCCCTGGACAGGTCGTGAAGCTTTCTTT. It encodes CASSPWTGREAFF.

Notes on this clonotype: Since the CDR3 does not end with the conserved phenylalanine or tryptophan, this likely comes from a read error. The J gene is TRBJ2-4, the V gene TRBV7-2, with a weak D call TRBD2 (5 bases). Germline V gene sequence: CDR1 SGHTA, CDR2 FQGNSA. The CDR3 has 13 residues. Trimming removed 2 bases at V and 9 bases at J, with 11 bases between. DNA of the CDR3: TGTGCCAGCAGCTTAATTCTGGCGGGCATTCAGTACTTA. This translates into CASSLILAGIQYL.

The table lists this clonotype with a few counts. V is TRBV4-3 and J is TRBJ2-7; possibly TRBD2 for D (5 bases). The germline V gene has CDR1 LGHNA and CDR2 YSLEER. Trimming left V 0 bases short and J 0 bases short, with 12 bases between. CDR3 length equals 16 residues. The chain's CDR3 is CASSQDGGLSSYEQYF. In DNA, the CDR3 is TGCGCCAGCAGCCAAGATGGCGGGCTCAGCTCCTACGAGCAGTACTTC.

There are a few counts of this clonotype. The rearrangement links TRBV5-1 to TRBJ1-1, with 7 bases identical to TRBD1. The germline V gene encodes CDR1 SGHRS and CDR2 YFSETQ. V lost 0 bases to trimming and J lost 11 bases; unmatched junction nucleotides: 7. The CDR3 runs 13 residues. The chain's CDR3 is CASSLGGEQGAFF. The CDR3, as DNA: TGCGCCAGCAGCTTGGGCGGGGAACAGGGGGCTTTCTTT.

This rearrangement joins TRBV5-1 to TRBJ1-4, with a weak D call TRBD1 (5 bases). There are 15 residues in the CDR3. The germline CDR1 and CDR2 sequences are SGHRS and YFSETQ. V was pared by 1 base and J by 3 bases, with 10 bases between. The CDR3 loop reads CASSLPGRSNEKLFF. CDR3 sequence (DNA): TGCGCCAGCAGCTTGCCAGGGCGGTCTAATGAAAAACTGTTTTTT.

This chain uses TRBV6-6 with TRBJ1-3, with a possible D match to TRBD1 (5 bases). The CDR3 is 15 amino acids. The V gene's germline CDR1 is MNHNY and CDR2 SVGAGI (reference sequence). V was cut by 6 bases and J by 2 bases, with 14 bases left in between. CDR3 in DNA: TGTGCCAGCAGCCTAGGGGACCGAACTGGAAACACCATATATTTT. It yields the protein CASSLGDRTGNTIYF.

This clonotype was seen only a few times. The chain links TRBV9 to TRBJ2-3; 9 bases agree with TRBD2. This CDR3 spans 15 amino acids. The V gene end was trimmed by 6 bases and the J gene end by 2 bases; junction bases not matched to a gene: 7. Germline V lookup: CDR1 SGDLS, CDR2 YYNGEE. The CDR3 nucleotides read TGTGCCAGCACCCCAAGCGGGGGGTTCACAGATACGCAGTATTTT. It specifies CASTPSGGFTDTQYF.

This clonotype was recorded a few times. The V gene is TRBV3-1, the J gene TRBJ1-3; D gene uncertain. Germline assignment: CDR1 LGHDT and CDR2 YNNKEL (reference sequence). With 1 base removed from V and 1 base from J, the gap between germline ends came to 5 bases. This CDR3 comprises 14 residues. The CDR3 spells CASSQALSGNTIYF. The DNA of the CDR3 is TGTGCCAGCAGCCAAGCCCTTTCTGGAAACACCATATATTTT.

The chain recombines TRBV10-3 with TRBJ2-7; D might be TRBD2 (6 bases). V dropped 8 bases and J dropped 5 bases, with 16 bases sitting between them. This CDR3 is 13 amino acids long. Germline CDR1 and CDR2: ENHRY and SYGVKD. For the CDR3, the DNA is TGTGCCATCTCTCGGGGGATGAACGACGAGCAGTACTTC. Amino acid sequence: CAISRGMNDEQYF.

The chain recombines TRBV11-2 with TRBJ2-1, with 9 nucleotides matching TRBD2. The CDR3 has 14 residues. V was pared by 5 bases and J by 9 bases, with 8 bases of the junction left unmatched. The V gene's germline CDR1 is SGHAT and CDR2 FQNNGV. The CDR3 nucleotides read TGTGCCAGCAGCAAAGCGGGAGGAAGGAGTGAGCAGTTCTTC. This codes for CASSKAGGRSEQFF.

The CDR3 protein is CASSQDALNPGSYNSPLHF. CDR3 nucleotides: TGCGCCAGCAGCCAAGATGCCTTAAACCCAGGCTCCTATAATTCACCCCTCCACTTT. The rearrangement joins TRBV4-1 to TRBJ1-6, with D unclear. This CDR3 has 19 amino acids. Germline CDR1 MGHRA, CDR2 YSYEKL. Trimming shortened V by 0 bases and J by 0 bases, and 15 bases separated the two germline ends.

The chain links TRBV6-5 to TRBJ1-1; D remains ambiguous. Germline CDR1 reads MNHEY; CDR2 reads SVGAGI. CDR3 size: 15 residues. The germline V and J ends were trimmed by 3 bases and 1 base, with 12 bases remaining between them. CDR3: CASSYGYGPNTEAFF. DNA of the CDR3: TGTGCCAGCAGTTATGGCTATGGACCGAACACTGAAGCTTTCTTT.

This clonotype showed up many times. The chain employs TRBV5-1 and TRBJ2-1; D is undetermined. The CDR3 contains 13 residues. Trimming pared 0 bases from V and 9 bases from J, leaving 10 bases between. Germline V lookup: CDR1 SGHRS, CDR2 YFSETQ. The chain's CDR3 is CASSLDQAGEQFF. CDR3 sequence (DNA): TGCGCCAGCAGCTTGGATCAGGCAGGTGAGCAGTTCTTC.

This clonotype occurred a few times. The rearrangement uses TRBV29-1 and TRBJ1-1, with D tentatively TRBD1 (5 bases). This CDR3 has 14 amino acids. With 0 bases removed from V and 1 base from J, the gap between germline ends came to 9 bases. Per germline, CDR1 SQVTM and CDR2 ANQGSEA. Written as DNA, the CDR3 is TGCAGCGTTGAAGAGGGGGTAAGGAACACTGAAGCTTTCTTT. Residues: CSVEEGVRNTEAFF. Combining the CDR3 with reference TRBV29-1 and TRBJ1-1 gives the whole variable domain SAVISQKPSRDICQRGTSLTIQCQVDSQVTMMFWYRQQPGQSLTLIATANQGSEATYESGFVIDKFPISRPNLTFSTLTVSNMSPEDSSIYLCSVEEGVRNTEAFFGQGTRLTVV.

The table lists this clonotype with a few counts. The chain has TRBV7-3 and TRBJ2-1; TRBD2 aligns across 10 bases. V gave up 3 bases and J gave up 6 bases; unmatched junction bases: 8. This CDR3 comprises 16 residues. Germline-derived CDR1 and CDR2 are SGHTA and FQGTGA. CDR3 nucleotide sequence: TGTGCCAGCAGCTTCCACGCGATAGCGGGAGGCAATGAGCAGTTCTTC. This gives the protein CASSFHAIAGGNEQFF.

V gene TRBV7-6 combines with J gene TRBJ2-1, with TRBD2 as a possible D gene (6 bases). Between the trimmed V and J ends, which lost 1 base and 8 bases, there was a span of 9 bases. CDR3 length: 13 residues. Germline V lookup: CDR1 SGHVS, CDR2 FNYEAQ. Here the CDR3 DNA reads TGTGCCAGCAGCTTAGTTTGGGGGGATGAGCAGTTCTTC. Amino acids: CASSLVWGDEQFF.

The chain joins TRBV6-5 to TRBJ2-1; D not certain. Per germline, CDR1 MNHEY and CDR2 SVGAGI. The ends were cut back, 3 bases at V and 5 bases at J, with 11 bases in the middle. CDR3 size: 14 residues. Here the CDR3 reads CASSYRWGNNEQFF. CDR3 bases: TGTGCCAGCAGTTATAGGTGGGGAAACAATGAGCAGTTCTTC.

This clonotype was detected a few times. This sequence joins TRBV5-1 and TRBJ2-5; D call uncertain. The germline V gene has CDR1 SGHRS and CDR2 YFSETQ. The CDR3 spans 16 residues. The V and J ends lost 4 bases and 2 bases respectively, with 18 bases between them. The CDR3 nucleotides read TGCGCCAGCAGCGCTGACATAAAGGGTACACAAGAGACCCAGTACTTC. It encodes CASSADIKGTQETQYF.

The chain's CDR3 is CASSFDGTVNTEAFF. CDR3 DNA: TGTGCCAGCAGCTTCGACGGGACCGTGAACACTGAAGCTTTCTTT. This chain joins TRBV7-3 and TRBJ1-1; possibly TRBD1 for D (5 bases). From germline, CDR1 is SGHTA and CDR2 FQGTGA. V gave up 3 bases and J gave up 0 bases, with 11 bases separating them. This CDR3 has 15 residues.

The genes are TRBV24-1 and TRBJ2-7; 7 nucleotides align to TRBD1. The CDR3 runs to 14 residues. Trimming removed 5 bases from V and 13 bases from J; junction bases left unmatched: 16. Germline lookup yields CDR1 KGHDR and CDR2 SFDVKD. The CDR3 bases are TGTGCCACCAGTGCCGGAAGCGGCTCAGGGGGATCATACTTC. It is translated as CATSAGSGSGGSYF.

The chain carries TRBV30 and TRBJ1-5; D uncertain. Germline V gene lookup returns CDR1 GTSNPN and CDR2 SVGIG (reference sequence). This CDR3 spans 12 amino acids. V was shortened by 2 bases and J by 1 base, with 3 bases between the two germline ends. Here the CDR3 DNA reads TGTGCCTGGAGTCTAAGCAATCAGCCCCAGCATTTT. Its protein is CAWSLSNQPQHF.